A single sample gave rise to the 3 T cell receptor beta chains below, sequenced in a study of blood T cell repertoires in COVID-19. Produced via immunoSEQ multiplex PCR; TCRdb's table is partial and in-frame only. Among around 330,000 clones listed, more than 75% were seen once. The sequencing input was PBMCs or T cells enriched from blood (not recorded which). These receptors originate from a man aged 55-75 years who had recovered from COVID-19.

V gene TRBV7-2 combines with J gene TRBJ1-1; D possibly corresponds to TRBD1 (6 bases). Germline CDR1 reads SGHTA; CDR2 reads FQGNSA. This CDR3 is built from 16 residues. With 0 bases removed from V and 3 bases from J, the gap between germline ends came to 14 bases. The CDR3 is CASSLAWRGGDTEAFF. CDR3 in DNA: TGTGCCAGCAGCTTAGCGTGGAGGGGGGGAGACACTGAAGCTTTCTTT.

This chain joins TRBV6-2 or TRBV6-3 and TRBJ2-7; no firm D call. Deletions cut 5 bases from V and 3 bases from J, with 8 bases between. The CDR3 extends over 12 amino acids. Germline-derived CDR1 and CDR2 are MNHEY and SVGEGT. The CDR3 region has the DNA TGTGCCAGCAGTACTCGATACTACGAGCAGTACTTC. This gives the protein CASSTRYYEQYF.

This chain links TRBV6-5 with TRBJ2-7, with 9 bases matching TRBD1. V trimming: 5 bases; J trimming: 4 bases; junction bases outside the gene matches: 6. The CDR3 runs to 14 residues. Germline CDR1 reads MNHEY; CDR2 reads SVGAGI. For the CDR3, the DNA is TGTGCCAGCAGTAAACAGGGGGCAGGGTACGAGCAGTACTTC. This gives the protein CASSKQGAGYEQYF.